The source of this T cell receptor (beta chain) is a study of graft-versus-host responses after intestinal transplantation. Whole-study results and caveats: Researchers found peak circulating GvH clone levels linked to early post-transplant HvG declines.

Researchers processed graft tissue to release intraepithelial and lamina propria lymphocytes. The protocol was immunoSEQ multiplex PCR, while the TCRdb copy is restricted to in-frame clones and leaves out a portion. The table includes under 20,000 clones, around 74% detected once. This clone was recorded only once. As yet, its antigen is unknown. V shed 8 bases and J shed 2 bases, with 24 bases lying between them. The V gene's germline CDR1 is SGDLS and CDR2 YYNGEE. The CDR3 is 17 residues long. This TCR was sampled from a human patient who received an intestinal transplant, so some T cells may come from the graft donor. The chain links TRBV9 to TRBJ2-3; a possible D gene is TRBD2 (6 bases). The starting material was ileum tissue, obtained 14 days after transplant. The DNA for the CDR3 is TGTGCCAGTTCGAGACACGGGAGCGGGCAGATCACAGATACGCAGTATTTT. It yields the protein CASSRHGSGQITDTQYF.